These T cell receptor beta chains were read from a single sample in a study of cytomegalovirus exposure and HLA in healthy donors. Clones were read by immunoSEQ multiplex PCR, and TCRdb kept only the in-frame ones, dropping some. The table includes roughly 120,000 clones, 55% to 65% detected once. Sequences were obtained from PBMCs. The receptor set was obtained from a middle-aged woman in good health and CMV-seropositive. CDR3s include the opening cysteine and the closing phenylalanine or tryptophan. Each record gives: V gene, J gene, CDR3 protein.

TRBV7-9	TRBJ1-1	CASSLGGGGQGEAFF
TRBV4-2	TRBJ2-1	CASSHPSKGHEQFF
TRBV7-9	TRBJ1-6	CASSPGTAFSFNSPLHF
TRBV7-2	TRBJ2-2	CASSLDRRNTGELFF
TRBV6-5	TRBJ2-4	CASTRNGDSDIQYF
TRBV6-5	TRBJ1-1	CASSYAGTPRAFF
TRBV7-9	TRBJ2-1	CASSFPSGTYNEQFF
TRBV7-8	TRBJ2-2	CASSSPTSGKSGELFF
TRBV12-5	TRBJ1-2	CASGPQGQDYGYTF
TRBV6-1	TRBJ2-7	CASSERGRSTYEQYF
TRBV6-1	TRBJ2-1	CASSNDRGYGNEQFF